The clone carrying this TCR beta chain came up many times. V lost 0 bases, J lost 2 bases, and 11 bases lay in between. CDR3 size: 16 residues. RNA transcripts served as the template for amplifying TCR beta CDR3 regions. RT-PCR in the first round (using the HTBI primer set) targeted the TCR CDR3. TCRdb used MiXCR to reprocess the multiplex PCR reads, holding one entry per CDR3 protein. In the table there are approximately 600,000 distinct CDR3 sequences, approximately 15% of which are singletons. Fresh peripheral blood, roughly 10 ml of it, supplied the PBMCs. These data belong to a study of T cells in Graves' hyperthyroidism and ophthalmopathy.

This sequence was found in a woman aged 18-29 years with Graves' ophthalmopathy. The sequenced sample was blood. The J gene is TRBJ1-3, the V gene TRBV12-3 or TRBV12-4; the D is unclear. The CDR3 loop is CASSLAVSQTGNTIYF. The CDR3 DNA is TGTGCCAGCAGTTTAGCGGTATCCCAGACTGGAAACACCATATATTTT.